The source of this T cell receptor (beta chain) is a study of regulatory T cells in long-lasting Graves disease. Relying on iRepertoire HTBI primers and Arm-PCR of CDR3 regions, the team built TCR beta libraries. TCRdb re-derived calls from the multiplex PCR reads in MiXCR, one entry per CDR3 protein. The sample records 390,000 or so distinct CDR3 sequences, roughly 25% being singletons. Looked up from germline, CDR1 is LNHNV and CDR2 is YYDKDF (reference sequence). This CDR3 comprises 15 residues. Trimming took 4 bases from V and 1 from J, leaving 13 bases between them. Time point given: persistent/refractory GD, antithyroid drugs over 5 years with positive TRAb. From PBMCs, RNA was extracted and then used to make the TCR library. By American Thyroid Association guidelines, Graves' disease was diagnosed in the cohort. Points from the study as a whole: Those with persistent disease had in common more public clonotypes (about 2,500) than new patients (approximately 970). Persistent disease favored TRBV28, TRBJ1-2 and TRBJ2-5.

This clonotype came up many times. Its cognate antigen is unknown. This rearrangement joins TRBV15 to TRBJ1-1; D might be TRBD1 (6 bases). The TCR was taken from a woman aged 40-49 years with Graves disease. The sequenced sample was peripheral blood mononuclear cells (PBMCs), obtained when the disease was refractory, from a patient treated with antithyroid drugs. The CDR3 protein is CATSKTTGWNTEAFF. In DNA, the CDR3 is TGTGCCACCAGCAAGACGACAGGTTGGAACACTGAAGCTTTCTTT.